A selection of T cell receptor beta chains follows, all from one sample in a study of OX40 agonist ivuxolimab in advanced cancers. Generated by immunoSEQ multiplex PCR, the TCRdb table keeps only in-frame clones and is missing some. The sample has roughly 86,000 clones, approximately 90% seen once. Sequencing used CD4+ or CD8+ T cells sorted from blood, obtained in a trial of the OX40 agonist ivuxolimab. Receptors were obtained from an adult with an advanced solid tumor such as melanoma, head and neck, liver or kidney cancer. Both conserved end residues are part of each CDR3. The D gene is left open where the match is weak. Clone size, where shown, is once, few, many, or a class for clones that have expanded.

TRBJ2-7 | TRBV4-2 | . | TRBD2 | 16 | TGTGCCAGCAGCCAAGATCCACGGACTAGCGGCTACGAGCAGTACTTC | CASSQDPRTSGYEQYF
TRBJ1-3 | TRBV9 | . | . | 14 | TGTGCCAGCAGCGTAGATCTCTCTGGAAACACCATATATTTT | CASSVDLSGNTIYF
TRBJ1-5 | TRBV10-1 | . | . | 12 | TGCGCCACCAACAGGGTGGGTCAGCCCCAGCATTTT | CATNRVGQPQHF
TRBJ1-1 | TRBV10-1 | . | . | 13 | TGCGCCAGCAGTGAGAAGGGGGACACTGAAGCTTTCTTT | CASSEKGDTEAFF
TRBJ2-7 | TRBV4-1 | . | TRBD2 | 15 | TGCGCCAGCAGCCAAGAGGCTAGCGGCCCCTACGAGCAGTACTTC | CASSQEASGPYEQYF
TRBJ2-5 | TRBV20-1 | . | . | 11 | TGCAGTGCTAGAGAAGGAGAGACCCAGTACTTC | CSAREGETQYF
TRBJ2-1 | TRBV10-3 | . | . | 14 | TGTGCCATCAGTGGCGGGACAATCTACAATGAGCAGTTCTTC | CAISGGTIYNEQFF
TRBJ2-7 | TRBV28 | . | . | 13 | TGTGCCAGCAGTTTATCGGGTCTCTACGAGCAGTACTTC | CASSLSGLYEQYF
TRBJ2-5 | TRBV6-6 | . | . | 14 | TGTGCCAGCGGCTTCCAGGGATATTCGGAGACCCAGTACTTC | CASGFQGYSETQYF
TRBJ1-4 | TRBV27 | . | TRBD1 | 14 | TGTGCCAACAGTTTCGGGGACAGTAATGAAAAACTGTTTTTT | CANSFGDSNEKLFF
TRBJ2-5 | TRBV7-9 | . | . | 12 | TGTGCCAGCAGCCTAAACGGGGAGACCCAGTACTTC | CASSLNGETQYF
TRBJ1-4 | TRBV19 | . | . | 14 | TGTGCCAGTAGTATCGGGCTAACGGATGAAAAACTGTTTTTT | CASSIGLTDEKLFF
TRBJ2-7 | TRBV6-5 | few | . | 14 | TGTGCCAGCAGTAGCCGGGTGACTTCCTACGAGCAGTACTTC | CASSSRVTSYEQYF
TRBJ2-1 | TRBV9 | . | . | 15 | TGTGCCAGCAGCGAGGAGGGACAATGGTACAATGAGCAGTTCTTC | CASSEEGQWYNEQFF
TRBJ1-4 | TRBV30 | . | . | 14 | TGTGCCTGGAGTGTACGAGCCAGGGAGGAAAAACTGTTTTTT | CAWSVRAREEKLFF
TRBJ1-2 | TRBV11-3 | . | TRBD1 | 14 | TGTGCCAGCAGCTTAGGCGGGACAGGGGAAGGCTACACCTTC | CASSLGGTGEGYTF
TRBJ1-3 | TRBV7-9 | . | . | 15 | TGTGCCAGCAGCCTAAGCCACCCCTCTGGAAACACCATATATTTT | CASSLSHPSGNTIYF
TRBJ2-1 | TRBV5-4 | . | . | 13 | TGTGCCAGCAGCTTGGAGGGGAGCAATGAGCAGTTCTTC | CASSLEGSNEQFF
TRBJ2-1 | TRBV5-1 | . | . | 14 | TGCGCCAGCAGCTTGTCGAGCTCCTACAATGAGCAGTTCTTC | CASSLSSSYNEQFF
TRBJ1-3 | TRBV4-2 | . | . | 14 | TGTGCCAGCAGCGGAGGGGACTCTGGAAACACCATATATTTT | CASSGGDSGNTIYF
TRBJ2-1 | TRBV5-5 | few | . | 15 | TGTGCCAGCAGCTTGTCGGCGGGCTCCTACAATGAGCAGTTCTTC | CASSLSAGSYNEQFF
TRBJ1-3 | TRBV6-6 | . | TRBD1 | 15 | TGTGCCAGCAGCTTGGACAGGGTGGCTGGAAACACCATATATTTT | CASSLDRVAGNTIYF
TRBJ2-2 | TRBV10-2 | . | TRBD1 | 17 | TGCGCCAGCACCCCTTTCGCCGGGACAGGGGGCTCCGGGGAGCTGTTTTTT | CASTPFAGTGGSGELFF
TRBJ2-1 | TRBV28 | . | . | 15 | TGTGCCAGCAACTATCTGGGACCGAGTGACAATGAGCAGTTCTTC | CASNYLGPSDNEQFF
TRBJ2-7 | TRBV10-2 | . | . | 13 | TGCGCCACCAGGGCCCCAGGGGACGACGAGCAGTACTTC | CATRAPGDDEQYF
TRBJ2-2 | TRBV19 | . | . | 14 | TGTGCCAGTAGCGCCGGGCAGAACACCGGGGAGCTGTTTTTT | CASSAGQNTGELFF
TRBJ1-4 | TRBV4-1 | . | . | 16 | TGCGCCAGCAGCCAGGCTTCCGGGACTTCCAATGAAAAACTGTTTTTT | CASSQASGTSNEKLFF
TRBJ2-3 | TRBV6-1 | . | TRBD2 | 15 | TGTGCCAGCAGTCCGGGACTAGCGAGCCCAGATACGCAGTATTTT | CASSPGLASPDTQYF
TRBJ2-3 | TRBV11-1 | . | TRBD2 | 17 | TGTGCCAGCAGCTTAGCCGTTTTGGGGACTAGCAGAGAGATCCCGTATTTT | CASSLAVLGTSREIPYF
TRBJ2-7 | TRBV16 | . | TRBD2 | 16 | TGTGCCAGCAGCCAGGGACTAGCGGGAGGTTCCTACGAGCAGTACTTC | CASSQGLAGGSYEQYF
TRBJ2-7 | TRBV11-2 | . | TRBD2 | 14 | TGTGCCAGCAGGCGACTAGCGGGAGGTTACGAGCAGTACTTC | CASRRLAGGYEQYF
TRBJ2-2 | TRBV28 | . | TRBD2 | 17 | TGTGCCAGCACTCCGGGACTAGCGGGAGAGGACACCGGGGAGCTGTTTTTT | CASTPGLAGEDTGELFF
TRBJ1-3 | TRBV5-1 | . | . | 14 | TGCGCCAGCAGCTTGGCAGGGTATGGAAACACCATATATTTT | CASSLAGYGNTIYF
TRBJ1-6 | TRBV27 | . | . | 14 | TGTGCCAGCAGTTTGGGTCCCGGAGGTTCACCCCTCCACTTT | CASSLGPGGSPLHF
TRBJ2-5 | TRBV11-2 | . | TRBD1 | 15 | TGTGCCAGCAGCTCAAGACAGGGGGCGTTTGAGACCCAGTACTTC | CASSSRQGAFETQYF
TRBJ2-4 | TRBV5-1 | . | . | 16 | TGCGCCAGCAGCTGGACCCGGGACGGAGGTAAAAACATTCAGTACTTC | CASSWTRDGGKNIQYF
TRBJ1-6 | TRBV6-4 | . | . | 13 | TGTGCCAGCAGTGACGGACAAAATTCACCCCTCCACTTT | CASSDGQNSPLHF
TRBJ1-5 | TRBV7-9 | few | . | 15 | TGTGCCAGCAGCTCGAGCAGGGTCCCGCAACAGCCCCAGCATTTT | CASSSSRVPQQPQHF
TRBJ2-2 | TRBV6-1 | . | . | 15 | TGTGCCAGCAGTGAATTCCCTCATAACACCGGGGAGCTGTTTTTT | CASSEFPHNTGELFF